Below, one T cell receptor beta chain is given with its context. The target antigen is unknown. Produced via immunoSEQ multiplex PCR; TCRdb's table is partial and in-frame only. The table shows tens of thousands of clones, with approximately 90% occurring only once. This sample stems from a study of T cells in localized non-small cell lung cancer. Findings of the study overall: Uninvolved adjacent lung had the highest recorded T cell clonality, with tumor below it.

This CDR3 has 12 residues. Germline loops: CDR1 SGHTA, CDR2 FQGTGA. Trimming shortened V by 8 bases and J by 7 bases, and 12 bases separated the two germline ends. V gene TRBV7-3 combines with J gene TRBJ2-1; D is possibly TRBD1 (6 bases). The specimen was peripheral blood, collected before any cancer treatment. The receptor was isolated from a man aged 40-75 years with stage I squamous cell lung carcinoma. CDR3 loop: CASALGGNEQFF. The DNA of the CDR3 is TGTGCCAGCGCCCTAGGGGGAAATGAGCAGTTCTTC.